Shown below are 31 T cell receptor beta chains from a single sample sequenced in a study of neurological immune-mediated disorders. A single record per CDR3 protein comes from TCRdb applying MiXCR to the 5' RACE reads. The sample carries about 22,000 distinct CDR3 sequences, about 10% recorded once. The source material was PBMCs. The receptors were sampled from a woman aged 55-70 years with HTLV-1-associated myelopathy (HAM/TSP).

This clonotype was recorded at least ten times. The chain recombines TRBV4-2 with TRBJ1-1; D may be TRBD1 (6 bases). The V end was cut by 3 bases, the J end by 4 bases, with 12 bases between. Germline CDR1 and CDR2: LGHNA and YNFKEQ. The CDR3 consists of 14 residues. CDR3 sequence (DNA): TGTGCCAGCAGCCACCAGTCAGGGGCCACTGAAGCTTTCTTT. Its translation is CASSHQSGATEAFF.

This clonotype was seen at least ten times. The chain carries TRBV20-1 and TRBJ2-4, with 7 bases matching TRBD1. This CDR3 spans 16 amino acids. Germline CDR1 and CDR2: DFQATT and SNEGSKA (reference sequence). Trimming took 6 bases from V and 3 from J; bases not matched to a gene: 14. CDR3 sequence (DNA): TGCAGTGCCCCGAACCCTGACAGGGCCGGCAAAAACATTCAGTACTTC. Its protein is CSAPNPDRAGKNIQYF.

This clonotype was observed many times. The CDR3 protein is CASTYWTANTEAFF. In DNA form, the CDR3 reads TGTGCCAGCACCTATTGGACAGCGAACACTGAAGCTTTCTTT. The chain couples TRBV7-2 to TRBJ1-1; D perhaps matches TRBD1 (6 bases). The V gene's germline CDR1 is SGHTA and CDR2 FQGNSA. Trimming took off 7 bases at V and 1 base at J, with 13 bases between the two ends. The CDR3 loop spans 14 amino acids. Full variable domain (remainder filled in from reference TRBV7-2 and TRBJ1-1): GAGVSQSPSNKVTEKGKDVELRCDPISGHTALYWYRQSLGQGLEFLIYFQGNSAPDKSGLPSDRFSAERTGGSVSTLTIQRTQQEDSAVYLCASTYWTANTEAFFGQGTRLTVV.

This clonotype has a count of ten or more. The chain carries TRBV30 and TRBJ2-1, with 9 bases lining up with TRBD1. With V trimmed by 2 bases and J by 5 bases, 7 bases remained unmatched. CDR3 size: 15 residues. Germline CDR1 reads GTSNPN; CDR2 reads SVGIG (reference sequence). The CDR3 nucleotides are TGTGCCTGGAGTCCACAGGGGGCACTTGACAATGAGCAGTTCTTC. This encodes CAWSPQGALDNEQFF.

This clonotype was counted ten times or more. This chain connects TRBV6-1 to TRBJ2-3; no clear D gene. This CDR3 has 13 residues. Germline V CDR1 and CDR2: MNHNS, SASEGT. Trimming pared 7 bases from V and 4 bases from J, leaving 12 bases between. This CDR3 reads CASNTPWADTQYF. DNA of the CDR3: TGTGCCAGCAACACACCGTGGGCAGATACGCAGTATTTT.

This clonotype was seen many times. The J gene is TRBJ2-1, the V gene TRBV5-1; D is unclear. V dropped 1 base and J dropped 9 bases, with 14 bases sitting between them. The CDR3 runs 14 residues. Germline V gene sequence: CDR1 SGHRS, CDR2 YFSETQ. The CDR3 DNA is TGCGCCAGCAGCTTGAACCCTCCGGGCGGTGAGCAGTTCTTC. This sequence encodes CASSLNPPGGEQFF.

This clonotype has at least ten counts. V gene TRBV20-1 combines with J gene TRBJ2-1; 8 bases align to TRBD2. Unmatched junction bases numbered 15, after V lost 4 bases and J lost 1 base. CDR1 is DFQATT and CDR2 is SNEGSKA in the germline V gene (reference sequence). The CDR3 consists of 18 residues. The DNA of the CDR3 is TGCAGTGCTACGCTGGGACTAGTAAGTAAGGCGTCCTACAATGAGCAGTTCTTC. Translating gives CSATLGLVSKASYNEQFF.

This clonotype was counted ten times or more. The chain is built from TRBV12-3 or TRBV12-4 and TRBJ1-2, with D perhaps TRBD1 (5 bases). Trimming pared 6 bases from V and 3 bases from J, leaving 11 bases between. The CDR3 loop spans 13 amino acids. Written as DNA, the CDR3 is TGTGCCAGCAGGTCGTCAGGGTACTATGGCTACACCTTC. It is translated as CASRSSGYYGYTF.

Many counts were recorded for this clonotype. The chain links TRBV20-1 to TRBJ1-1, with TRBD1 identical over 11 bases. CDR3 length: 13 residues. The ends lost 3 bases at V and 5 bases at J; junction bases unmatched: 2. Germline V gene data show CDR1 as DFQATT and CDR2 as SNEGSKA (reference sequence). The CDR3: CSASGQGATEAFF. The CDR3 DNA reads TGCAGTGCTAGTGGACAGGGGGCGACTGAAGCTTTCTTT.

The sample holds many counts of this clonotype. The chain combines TRBV4-1 with TRBJ1-2; 8 bases are a match to TRBD1. The germline V gene has CDR1 MGHRA and CDR2 YSYEKL. V was pared by 4 bases and J by 7 bases, with 8 bases of the junction left unmatched. The CDR3 extends over 14 amino acids. The CDR3 nucleotides are TGCGCCAGCAGCCGAGCTGGGGGACAGGTTGGCTACACCTTC. It specifies CASSRAGGQVGYTF.

This clonotype appeared many times. V and J are TRBV20-1 and TRBJ2-3; TRBD1 matches 10 bases. V was pared by 1 base and J by 4 bases, with 8 bases of the junction left unmatched. The CDR3 loop spans 16 amino acids. Germline assignment: CDR1 DFQATT and CDR2 SNEGSKA (reference sequence). CDR3 sequence reads: CSARGPGQGRSDTQYF. The CDR3 DNA sequence: TGCAGTGCTAGAGGCCCGGGACAGGGGCGTTCAGATACGCAGTATTTT.

This clonotype was seen many times. The chain has TRBV20-1 and TRBJ2-3; no reliable D call. Germline assignment: CDR1 DFQATT and CDR2 SNEGSKA (reference sequence). V was pared by 7 bases and J by 4 bases, with 9 bases between. This CDR3 has 11 amino acids. DNA of the CDR3: TGCAGTGGAGGTGGGCCAGATACGCAGTATTTT. This gives the protein CSGGGPDTQYF.

This clonotype was picked up many times. The gene calls are TRBV5-1 and TRBJ2-5, with TRBD2 identical over 10 bases. The CDR3 is made up of 16 amino acids. With 4 bases clipped from V and 0 bases from J, the junction kept 6 bases outside the gene matches. Germline-derived CDR1 and CDR2 are SGHRS and YFSETQ. The CDR3 protein is CASSLGTSEDQETQYF. CDR3 sequence (DNA): TGCGCCAGCAGCCTCGGGACTAGCGAGGACCAAGAGACCCAGTACTTC.

By proportion, this clonotype is medium-sized. The CDR3 DNA reads TGCGCCAGCAGCTTTCGACTAGCGGGGGGGCGGACAGATACGCAGTATTTT. It encodes CASSFRLAGGRTDTQYF. This rearrangement joins TRBV5-1 to TRBJ2-3; TRBD2 matches at 14 bases. V dropped 2 bases and J dropped 3; count of bases not matched to a gene: 5. Germline CDR1 and CDR2: SGHRS and YFSETQ. The CDR3 is 17 amino acids.

This clonotype was seen just once. The chain links TRBV20-1 to TRBJ1-2; D not resolved. Germline values: CDR1 DFQATT, CDR2 SNEGSKA (reference sequence). V lost 5 bases and J 4 bases, leaving 11 bases between the germline ends. This CDR3 has 12 residues. CDR3 protein: CSAPENLYGYTF. Here the CDR3 DNA reads TGCAGTGCTCCCGAGAACCTCTATGGCTACACCTTC.

This clonotype is deemed medium-sized. The gene calls are TRBV15 and TRBJ2-7; 7 bases are a match to TRBD1. V shed 5 bases and J 2 bases; nucleotides not matched to a gene: 9. The CDR3 loop spans 15 amino acids. Germline-derived CDR1 and CDR2 are LNHNV and YYDKDF (reference sequence). The DNA for the CDR3 is TGTGCCACCAGCCTGAGAGGGGGCGAGCCCTACGAGCAGTACTTC. Translation: CATSLRGGEPYEQYF.

By sample share, this clonotype is medium-sized. The chain couples TRBV6-5 to TRBJ2-7, with D perhaps assigned TRBD1 or TRBD2 (5 bases each). The CDR3 has 14 amino acids. V was trimmed by 6 bases and J by 2 bases, leaving 14 bases between them. CDR1 is MNHEY, CDR2 SVGAGI, per germline. CDR3 coding DNA: TGTGCCAGCAGGCTTTCGGGACCCGCCTACGAGCAGTACTTC. Amino acid sequence: CASRLSGPAYEQYF.

Within the sample, this clonotype is medium-sized. The chain combines TRBV20-1 with TRBJ2-1; D is undetermined. The ends were cut back, 0 bases at V and 1 base at J, with 13 bases in the middle. There are 16 residues in the CDR3. Germline assignment: CDR1 DFQATT and CDR2 SNEGSKA (reference sequence). CDR3 sequence (DNA): TGCAGTGCTAGAGATCTGGAGAAGGGTTCCTACAATGAGCAGTTCTTC. Its protein product is CSARDLEKGSYNEQFF.

This clonotype was counted at least ten times. V usage is TRBV25-1 and J usage is TRBJ2-5, with TRBD2 as a possible D gene (6 bases). Looked up from germline, CDR1 is MGHDK and CDR2 is SYGVNS. This CDR3 is built from 16 residues. Trimming removed 4 bases from V and 2 bases from J, with 17 bases in between. The CDR3 bases are TGTGCCAGCAGTGTCTTCAAGGGACTCAATCAAGAGACCCAGTACTTC. Its protein product is CASSVFKGLNQETQYF.

Ten or more counts support this clonotype. This chain connects TRBV5-1 to TRBJ1-2, with D maybe TRBD1 (6 bases). Germline-derived CDR1 and CDR2 are SGHRS and YFSETQ. Trimming took off 3 bases at V and 6 bases at J, with 15 bases between the two ends. This CDR3 is 14 amino acids long. The CDR3 loop reads CASSSQGRVHGYTF. The CDR3 DNA reads as TGCGCCAGCAGCTCACAGGGTCGTGTTCATGGCTACACCTTC.

Ten or more counts support this clonotype. The chain is built from TRBV6-5 and TRBJ1-3; D unclear. Germline V gene data show CDR1 as MNHEY and CDR2 as SVGAGI. There are 14 residues in the CDR3. The germline V and J ends were trimmed by 2 bases and 0 bases, with 5 bases remaining between them. CDR3 amino acids: CASSYSPSGNTIYF. The CDR3 DNA sequence: TGTGCCAGCAGTTACAGCCCCTCTGGAAACACCATATATTTT.

This clonotype was counted many times. The rearrangement links TRBV7-6 to TRBJ1-5; the match to TRBD1 covers 9 bases. CDR1 is SGHVS, CDR2 FNYEAQ, per germline. The junction had 19 bases not matched to a gene; V was cut back by 5 bases and J by 5 bases. The CDR3 runs to 19 residues. CDR3 sequence (DNA): TGTGCCAGCAGCCCTAGATTCGGACAGGGGCCTGGGGTTGATCAGCCCCAGCATTTT. Translation: CASSPRFGQGPGVDQPQHF.

At least ten counts were recorded for this clonotype. This rearrangement joins TRBV20-1 to TRBJ2-2, with D perhaps TRBD2 (5 bases). From germline, CDR1 is DFQATT and CDR2 SNEGSKA (reference sequence). The CDR3 extends over 14 amino acids. V was clipped by 0 bases and J by 3 bases, with 8 bases between them. The CDR3 DNA is TGCAGTGCTAGAGATCACGGGGACACCGGGGAGCTGTTTTTT. Its protein is CSARDHGDTGELFF.

This clonotype was seen ten or more times. V is TRBV5-1 and J is TRBJ2-1; 7 positions agree with TRBD1. The CDR3 contains 14 residues. Germline CDR1 SGHRS, CDR2 YFSETQ. V trimming: 3 bases; J trimming: 5 bases; junction bases outside the gene matches: 5. The CDR3 DNA follows: TGCGCCAGCAGCTGGCTGGACAGGAACAATGAGCAGTTCTTC. As protein: CASSWLDRNNEQFF. Using reference TRBV5-1 and TRBJ2-1 for the parts outside the CDR3, the full variable domain is KAGVTQTPRYLIKTRGQQVTLSCSPISGHRSVSWYQQTPGQGLQFLFEYFSETQRNKGNFPGRFSGRQFSNSRSEMNVSTLELGDSALYLCASSWLDRNNEQFFGPGTRLTVL.

This clonotype was observed many times. The chain has TRBV5-6 and TRBJ1-1; D possibly corresponds to TRBD1 (5 bases). The CDR3 sequence is 11 residues long. The germline CDR1 and CDR2 sequences are SGHDT and YYEEEE. Trimming cost V 4 bases and J 11 bases, with 12 bases left between them. Here the CDR3 reads CASSQGTRAFF. CDR3 nucleotides: TGTGCCAGCAGCCAAGGGACCCGGGCTTTCTTT.

This clonotype came up many times. J is TRBJ2-5 and V is TRBV4-1; D uncertain. This CDR3 spans 15 amino acids. Per the germline V gene, CDR1 is MGHRA and CDR2 is YSYEKL. With 0 bases removed from V and 6 bases from J, the gap between germline ends came to 14 bases. CDR3 in amino acids: CASSQDTTSPKTQYF. The CDR3 nucleotides read TGCGCCAGCAGCCAAGATACGACAAGCCCAAAGACCCAGTACTTC.

This clonotype was seen many times. This chain uses TRBV10-3 with TRBJ2-7; no reliable D call. V was clipped by 8 bases and J by 2 bases, with 16 bases between them. The CDR3 sequence is 14 residues long. Germline CDR1 is ENHRY and CDR2 is SYGVKD. The CDR3 here is CAIRPGIVAYEQYF. The CDR3 region has the DNA TGTGCCATCCGTCCCGGCATAGTGGCCTACGAGCAGTACTTC.

This clonotype was detected ten times or more. This chain uses TRBV5-1 with TRBJ1-1; D gene uncertain. Trimming shortened V by 0 bases and J by 1 base, and 16 bases separated the two germline ends. From germline, CDR1 is SGHRS and CDR2 YFSETQ. The CDR3 spans 17 residues. The CDR3 is CASSLAPGASQNTEAFF. The CDR3 DNA sequence: TGCGCCAGCAGCTTGGCCCCGGGAGCCTCACAGAACACTGAAGCTTTCTTT. The full variable domain, completed using reference TRBV5-1 and TRBJ1-1, is KAGVTQTPRYLIKTRGQQVTLSCSPISGHRSVSWYQQTPGQGLQFLFEYFSETQRNKGNFPGRFSGRQFSNSRSEMNVSTLELGDSALYLCASSLAPGASQNTEAFFGQGTRLTVV.

This clonotype was seen at least ten times. The CDR3 sequence is CASSLAGGNTEAFF. The CDR3 bases are TGTGCCAGCAGCTTAGCCGGGGGGAACACTGAAGCTTTCTTT. V gene TRBV11-2 combines with J gene TRBJ1-1; the D gene is possibly TRBD1 (5 bases). The length of the CDR3 is 14 residues. The V gene lost 1 base and the J gene lost 1 base, with 7 bases spanning the gap. The germline V gene encodes CDR1 SGHAT and CDR2 FQNNGV.

This clonotype qualifies as medium-sized (0.01 to 0.1%). This chain connects TRBV5-1 to TRBJ1-4; 9 positions match TRBD1. V lost 4 bases to trimming and J lost 0 bases; unmatched junction nucleotides: 4. The CDR3 is 16 residues long. CDR1 and CDR2 (germline): SGHRS, YFSETQ. The CDR3 coding sequence is TGCGCCAGCAGCCGGACAGGGGACGCAACTAATGAAAAACTGTTTTTT. Residues: CASSRTGDATNEKLFF.

Of note for this clonotype: Its ends do not fully match the called genes, so a read error is possible. The chain has TRBV6-6 and TRBJ2-7, with D tentatively TRBD1 or TRBD2 (5 bases each). CDR3 length: 14 residues. Germline CDR1 is MNHNY and CDR2 is SVGAGI (reference sequence). As DNA, the CDR3 is TGTGCCAGCACCACCGGGACCCGCTCCTCCGAGCAGTACTTC. Translation: CASTTGTRSSEQYF.